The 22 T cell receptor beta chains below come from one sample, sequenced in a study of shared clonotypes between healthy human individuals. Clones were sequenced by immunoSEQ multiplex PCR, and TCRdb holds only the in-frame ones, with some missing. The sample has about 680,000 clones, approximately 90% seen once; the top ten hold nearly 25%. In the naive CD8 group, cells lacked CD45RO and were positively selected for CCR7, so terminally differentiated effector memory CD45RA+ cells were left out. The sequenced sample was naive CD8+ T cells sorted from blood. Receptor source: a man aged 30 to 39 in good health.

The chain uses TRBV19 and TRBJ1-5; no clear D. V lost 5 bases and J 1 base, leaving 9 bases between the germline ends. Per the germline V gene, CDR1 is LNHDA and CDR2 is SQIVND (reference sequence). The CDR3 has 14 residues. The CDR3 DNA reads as TGTGCCAGTAGTTCCGGGATAAGCAATCAGCCCCAGCATTTT. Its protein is CASSSGISNQPQHF.

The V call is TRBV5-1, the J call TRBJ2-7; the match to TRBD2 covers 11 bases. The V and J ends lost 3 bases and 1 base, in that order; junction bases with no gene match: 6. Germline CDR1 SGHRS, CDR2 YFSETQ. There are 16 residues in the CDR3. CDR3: CASSWAGLADSYEQYF. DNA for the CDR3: TGCGCCAGCAGCTGGGCGGGACTAGCGGATTCCTACGAGCAGTACTTC.

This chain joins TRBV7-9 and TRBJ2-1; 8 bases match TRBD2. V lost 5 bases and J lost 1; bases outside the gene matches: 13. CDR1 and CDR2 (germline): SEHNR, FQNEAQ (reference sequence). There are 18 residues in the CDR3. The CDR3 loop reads CASSPLVLREESYNEQFF. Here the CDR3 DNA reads TGTGCCAGCAGCCCGCTGGTTTTGCGGGAGGAGTCCTACAATGAGCAGTTCTTC.

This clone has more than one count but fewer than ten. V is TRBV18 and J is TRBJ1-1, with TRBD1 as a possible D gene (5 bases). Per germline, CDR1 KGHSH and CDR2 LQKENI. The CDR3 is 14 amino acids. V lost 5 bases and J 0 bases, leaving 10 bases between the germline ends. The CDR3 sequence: CASSSTVMNTEAFF. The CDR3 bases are TGTGCCAGCTCATCGACAGTTATGAACACTGAAGCTTTCTTT.

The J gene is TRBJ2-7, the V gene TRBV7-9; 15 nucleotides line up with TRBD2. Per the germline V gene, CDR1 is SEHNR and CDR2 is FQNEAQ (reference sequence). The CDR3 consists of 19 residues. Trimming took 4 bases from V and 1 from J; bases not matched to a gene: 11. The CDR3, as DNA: TGTGCCAGCAGCTCAAAAGGAGGGACTAGCGGGAGGAGTTCCTACGAGCAGTACTTC. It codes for CASSSKGGTSGRSSYEQYF.

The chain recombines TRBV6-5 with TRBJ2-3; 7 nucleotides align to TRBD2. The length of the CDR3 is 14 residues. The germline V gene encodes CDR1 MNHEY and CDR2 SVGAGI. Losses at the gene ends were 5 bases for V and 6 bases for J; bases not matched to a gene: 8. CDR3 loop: CASSVLPSGDTQYF. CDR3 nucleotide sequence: TGTGCCAGCAGTGTCCTCCCTAGCGGCGATACGCAGTATTTT.

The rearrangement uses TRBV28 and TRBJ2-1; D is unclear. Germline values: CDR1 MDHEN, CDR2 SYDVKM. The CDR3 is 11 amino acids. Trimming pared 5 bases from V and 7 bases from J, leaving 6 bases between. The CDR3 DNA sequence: TGTGCCAGCAGTCTCGCGAATGAGCAGTTCTTC. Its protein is CASSLANEQFF.

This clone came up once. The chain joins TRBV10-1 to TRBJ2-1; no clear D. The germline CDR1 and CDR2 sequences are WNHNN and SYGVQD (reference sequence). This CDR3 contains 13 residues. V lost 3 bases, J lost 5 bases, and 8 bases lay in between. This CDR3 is CASSDLGNNEQFF. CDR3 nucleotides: TGCGCCAGCAGTGATTTGGGGAACAATGAGCAGTTCTTC.

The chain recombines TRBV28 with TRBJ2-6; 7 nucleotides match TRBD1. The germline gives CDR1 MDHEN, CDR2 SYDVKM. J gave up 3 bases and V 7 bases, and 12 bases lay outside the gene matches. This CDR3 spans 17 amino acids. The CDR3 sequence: CASNNRDSFFGANVLTF. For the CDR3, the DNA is TGTGCCAGCAATAACCGGGACAGTTTTTTTGGGGCCAACGTCCTGACTTTC.

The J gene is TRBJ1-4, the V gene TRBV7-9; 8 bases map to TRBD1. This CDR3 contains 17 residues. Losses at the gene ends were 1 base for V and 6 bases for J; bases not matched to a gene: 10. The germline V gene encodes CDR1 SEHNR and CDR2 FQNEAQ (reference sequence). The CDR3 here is CASSLEQGALGYEKLFF. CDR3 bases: TGTGCCAGCAGCTTAGAGCAGGGGGCTTTGGGATATGAAAAACTGTTTTTT.

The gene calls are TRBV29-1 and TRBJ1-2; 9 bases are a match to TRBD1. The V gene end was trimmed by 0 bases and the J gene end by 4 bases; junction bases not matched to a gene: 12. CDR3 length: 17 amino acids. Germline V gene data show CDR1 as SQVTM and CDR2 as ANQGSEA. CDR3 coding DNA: TGCAGCGTTGAAGATCGGAAAGGGACAGGGATTTTCTATGGCTACACCTTC. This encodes CSVEDRKGTGIFYGYTF.

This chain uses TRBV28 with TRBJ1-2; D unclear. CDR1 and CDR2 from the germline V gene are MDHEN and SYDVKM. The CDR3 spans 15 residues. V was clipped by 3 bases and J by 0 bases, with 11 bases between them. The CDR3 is CASSFGLVPNYGYTF. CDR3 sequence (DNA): TGTGCCAGCAGTTTCGGGTTGGTTCCTAACTATGGCTACACCTTC.

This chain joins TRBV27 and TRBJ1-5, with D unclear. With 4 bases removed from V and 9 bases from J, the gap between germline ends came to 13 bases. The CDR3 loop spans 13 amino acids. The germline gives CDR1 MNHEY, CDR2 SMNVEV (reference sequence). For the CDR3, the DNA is TGTGCCAGCAGTTCCAGCCAAGTCGGGCCCCAGCATTTT. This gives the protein CASSSSQVGPQHF.

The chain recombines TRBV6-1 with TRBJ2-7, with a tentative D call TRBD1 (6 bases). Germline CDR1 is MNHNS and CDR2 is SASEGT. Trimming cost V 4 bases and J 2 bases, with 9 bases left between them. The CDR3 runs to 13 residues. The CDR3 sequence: CASSGRTAYEQYF. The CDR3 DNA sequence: TGTGCCAGCAGTGGTAGGACAGCCTACGAGCAGTACTTC.

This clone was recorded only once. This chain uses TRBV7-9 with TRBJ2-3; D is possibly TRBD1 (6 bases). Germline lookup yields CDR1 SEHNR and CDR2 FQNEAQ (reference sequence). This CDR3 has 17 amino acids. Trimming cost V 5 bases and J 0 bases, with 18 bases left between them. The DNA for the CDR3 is TGTGCCAGCAGCGACGGAAACAGGGACGGGAGCACAGATACGCAGTATTTT. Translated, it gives CASSDGNRDGSTDTQYF.

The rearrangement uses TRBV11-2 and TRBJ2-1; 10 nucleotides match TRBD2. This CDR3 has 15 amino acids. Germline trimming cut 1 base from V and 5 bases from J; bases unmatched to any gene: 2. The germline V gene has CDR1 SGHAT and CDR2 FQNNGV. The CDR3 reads CASSLGLAGHNEQFF. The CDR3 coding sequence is TGTGCCAGCAGCTTAGGACTAGCGGGTCACAATGAGCAGTTCTTC.

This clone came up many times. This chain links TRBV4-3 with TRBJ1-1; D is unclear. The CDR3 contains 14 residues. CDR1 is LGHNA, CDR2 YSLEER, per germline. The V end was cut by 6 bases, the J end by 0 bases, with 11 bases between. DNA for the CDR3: TGCGCCAGCAGTTTTATCCAGATGAACACTGAAGCTTTCTTT. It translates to CASSFIQMNTEAFF.

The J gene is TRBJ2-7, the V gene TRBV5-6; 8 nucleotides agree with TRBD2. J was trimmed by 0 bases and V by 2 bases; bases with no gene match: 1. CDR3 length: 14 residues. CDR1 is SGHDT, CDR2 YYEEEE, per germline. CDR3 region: CASSFGTSSYEQYF. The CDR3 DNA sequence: TGTGCCAGCAGCTTTGGGACTAGCTCCTACGAGCAGTACTTC.

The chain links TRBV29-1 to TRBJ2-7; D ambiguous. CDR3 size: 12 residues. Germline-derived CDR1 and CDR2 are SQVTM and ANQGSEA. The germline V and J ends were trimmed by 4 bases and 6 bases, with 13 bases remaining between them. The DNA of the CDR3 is TGCAGCGTTGGCGGCGGCGTGGCCGAGCAGTACTTC. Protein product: CSVGGGVAEQYF.

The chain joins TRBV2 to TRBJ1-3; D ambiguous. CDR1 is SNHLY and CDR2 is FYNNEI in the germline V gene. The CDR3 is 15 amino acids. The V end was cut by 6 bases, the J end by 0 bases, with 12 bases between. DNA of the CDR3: TGTGCCAGCAGGGGAAAGCGAAACTCTGGAAACACCATATATTTT. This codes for CASRGKRNSGNTIYF.

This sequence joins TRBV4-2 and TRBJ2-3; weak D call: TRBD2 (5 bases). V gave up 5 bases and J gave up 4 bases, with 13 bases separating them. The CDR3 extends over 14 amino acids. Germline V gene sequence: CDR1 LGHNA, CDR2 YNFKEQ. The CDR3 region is CASSSPLAPDTQYF. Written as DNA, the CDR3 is TGTGCCAGCAGCTCTCCTCTAGCCCCAGATACGCAGTATTTT.

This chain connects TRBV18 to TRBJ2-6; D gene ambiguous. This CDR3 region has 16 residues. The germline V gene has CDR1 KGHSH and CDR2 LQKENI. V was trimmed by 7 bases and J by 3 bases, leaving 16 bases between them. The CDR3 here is CASLEQHRGGANVLTF. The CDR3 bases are TGTGCCAGCTTAGAACAGCACCGAGGTGGGGCCAACGTCCTGACTTTC. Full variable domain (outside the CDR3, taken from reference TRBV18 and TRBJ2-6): NAGVMQNPRHLVRRRGQEARLRCSPMKGHSHVYWYRQLPEEGLKFMVYLQKENIIDESGMPKERFSAEFPKEGPSILRIQQVVRGDSAAYFCASLEQHRGGANVLTFGAGSRLTVL.